In its sample, the clone carrying this TCR beta chain was seen once. Antigen unknown. Germline-derived CDR1 and CDR2 are SGHAT and FQNNGV. The CDR3 runs to 15 residues. Trimming removed 1 base from V and 4 bases from J, with 11 bases in between. This entry belongs to a study of long-term antiretroviral therapy in people with HIV. Study context: Samples collected earliest predate the 2015 immediate-ART recommendation by about a decade.

Broader study findings: HIV repertoires spanned narrower CDR3 length ranges than controls.

The assay, immunoSEQ v3.0, was run at survey level. The data were produced by immunoSEQ multiplex PCR, yet TCRdb's version contains in-frame clones alone and is incomplete. The sample records fewer than 35,000 clones, around 97% being singletons. The chain is built from TRBV11-2 and TRBJ2-1, with D perhaps matching TRBD2 (7 bases). Here the sequenced sample was unsorted PBMCs, taken 6.9 years after starting antiretroviral therapy. The sequence derives from a man younger than 40 with HIV. The CDR3, as DNA: TGTGCCAGCAGCTTAGTTGGGGGGGCGTACAATGAGCAGTTCTTC. Translating gives CASSLVGGAYNEQFF.